The 2 T cell receptor beta chains given below trace back to one sample, sequenced in a study of CD8 T cells in ankylosing spondylitis. From the 5' RACE reads, TCRdb called clonotypes with MiXCR, one entry per CDR3 protein. The repertoire consists of 220,000 or so distinct CDR3 sequences, with 8% to 11% occurring once and the leading ten covering 20% to 25%. Sequenced: blood, either unsorted or a sorted T cell fraction (not recorded which). These receptors all stem from a male donor with ankylosing spondylitis or in good health (not recorded which).

V and J are TRBV12-3 or TRBV12-4 and TRBJ2-3; TRBD2 matches 8 bases. V lost 6 bases and J lost 3; bases outside the gene matches: 8. The CDR3 runs to 15 residues. CDR3 sequence (DNA): TGTGCCAGCAGGACCTCGGGGGGGCGGACAGATACGCAGTATTTT. Translated, it gives CASRTSGGRTDTQYF.

The chain couples TRBV7-6 to TRBJ2-2; TRBD1 aligns across 12 bases. J gave up 1 base and V 1 base, and 7 bases lay outside the gene matches. CDR1 is SGHVS and CDR2 is FNYEAQ in the germline V gene. The CDR3 totals 19 residues. CDR3 region: CASSLVGGQGAMNTGELFF. For the CDR3, the DNA is TGTGCCAGCAGCTTAGTAGGGGGACAGGGGGCGATGAACACCGGGGAGCTGTTTTTT.